The rows below give T cell receptor beta chains drawn from one sample of a study of cytomegalovirus exposure and HLA in healthy donors. Profiling relied on immunoSEQ multiplex PCR, and the TCRdb table lists in-frame clones only, not all of them. This table holds 260,000 or so clones, roughly 90% found once. The sequencing sample was made of PBMCs. The receptors shown here come from a woman between 18 and 29 years old in good health and CMV-seronegative. The CDR3 runs from the conserved cysteine through the conserved F or W. The order of the fields is CDR3 length, V gene, CDR3 protein.

12 TRBV6-5 CASSQDRNEQFF
17 TRBV25-1 CASSEYLQGEGGEKLFF
16 TRBV5-6 CASSYPMTGTGETQYF
15 TRBV11-1 CASSLMGGPYNEQFF
13 TRBV19 CASSRTSGYEQYF
14 TRBV6-1 CASSELYSSYEQYF
15 TRBV5-6 CASSWGQGTGHEQYF
17 TRBV28 CASSLFPRTGTSYEQYF
15 TRBV19 CASSIQADTYNEQFF
15 TRBV28 CASRNLAKELNEQFF
16 TRBV30 CAWSVGGSGGQETQYF
15 TRBV15 CATSYSTGANQPQHF
12 TRBV7-3 CASSLLGGKAFF
16 TRBV27 CASSAGTGVSTDTQYF
14 TRBV5-4 CASSASANTGELFF
15 TRBV9 CASSVASAVGDTQYF
15 TRBV28 CASRKSGTKINEQFF
15 TRBV2 CASSELAGYTDTQYF
15 TRBV5-1 CASSLVTGILDTQYF
14 TRBV5-8 CASSLRLAKETQYF
18 TRBV4-2 CASSQDEDSGSDYNEQFF
14 TRBV2 CASRNRGLNTEAFF
15 TRBV5-1 CASSLGAGRQETQYF
15 TRBV28 CASSFVDRGSYEQYF
14 TRBV29-1 CSVGRESPLYGYTF
17 TRBV27 CASPNVCEGQGVYEQYF
14 TRBV6-1 CASSEISGITEAFF
15 TRBV5-1 CASSLVPAVGGGYTF
11 TRBV28 CATGSNYGYTF
16 TRBV9 CASSMSRTGPGNTIYF
17 TRBV11-1 CASSLGLRAGSTDTQYF
13 TRBV15 CATKQGAGNTIYF
15 TRBV7-9 CASSRDRVSGNTIYF
15 TRBV2 CASSGTSGSQYEQYF
10 TRBV28 CASSSNGYTF
15 TRBV2 CASSDVGQGGTEAFF
14 TRBV28 CASGTSGYTDTQYF
14 TRBV6-5 CASSYSIEGNEQFF
16 TRBV7-8 CASRDTHEGVNTEAFF
14 TRBV6-5 CASRRLGSTYEQYF
20 TRBV29-1 CSVSVWTSGRASSSTDTQYF
15 TRBV11-1 CASSFTGTGGYEQYF
15 TRBV4-1 CASSLGTANTGELFF
14 TRBV28 CASSLWGEAYEQYF
13 TRBV11-2 CASSLQGGQPQHF
17 TRBV7-6 CASSTRRLAGERETQYF
15 TRBV11-3 CASAFSGVNTGELFF
14 TRBV5-4 CASTPTGGTDTQYF
14 TRBV27 CASSPRTSGDTQYF